This T cell receptor (beta chain) comes out of a study of blood T cell repertoires in COVID-19. Overall study context: Whether acute or convalescent, the COVID-19 samples came from the United States, Italy and Spain.

The V segment lost 3 bases and the J segment 2 bases; nucleotides outside the gene matches: 7. This CDR3 contains 16 residues. Germline assignment: CDR1 MNHNS and CDR2 SASEGT. Methods used by the authors: For nucleated cells, counts were estimated from reference gene primer amplification. Using immunoSEQ multiplex PCR, the repertoire was profiled, and TCRdb retains in-frame clones only, with some absent. V, J and clone size were drawn from that table, and D and trimming were deduced from the DNA. The profile shows around 260,000 clones, more than 75% of them singletons. The receptor's source is a man aged 40-50 years who had recovered from COVID-19. The material sequenced was peripheral blood. The chain joins TRBV6-1 to TRBJ2-3; TRBD2 matches 8 bases. The CDR3 protein is CASSEFLAGITDTQYF. CDR3 sequence (DNA): TGTGCCAGCAGTGAGTTCCTAGCGGGTATCACAGATACGCAGTATTTT.